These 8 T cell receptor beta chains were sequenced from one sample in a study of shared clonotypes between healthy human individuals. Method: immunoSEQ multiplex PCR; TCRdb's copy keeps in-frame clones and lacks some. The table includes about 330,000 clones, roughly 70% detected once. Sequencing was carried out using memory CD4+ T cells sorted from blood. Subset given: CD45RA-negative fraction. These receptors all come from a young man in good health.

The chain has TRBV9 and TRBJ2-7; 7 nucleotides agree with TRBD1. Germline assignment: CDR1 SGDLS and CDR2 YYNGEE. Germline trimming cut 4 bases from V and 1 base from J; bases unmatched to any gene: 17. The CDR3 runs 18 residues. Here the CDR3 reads CASSPSLGGRGASYEQYF. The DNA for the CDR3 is TGTGCCAGCAGCCCAAGTCTAGGGGGCCGAGGAGCGTCCTACGAGCAGTACTTC.

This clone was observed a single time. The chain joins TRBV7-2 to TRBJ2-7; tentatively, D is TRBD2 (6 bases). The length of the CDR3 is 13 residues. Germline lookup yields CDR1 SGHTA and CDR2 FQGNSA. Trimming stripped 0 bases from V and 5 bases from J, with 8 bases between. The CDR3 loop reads CASSLAWGDEQYF. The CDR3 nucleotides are TGTGCCAGCAGCTTAGCGTGGGGGGACGAGCAGTACTTC.

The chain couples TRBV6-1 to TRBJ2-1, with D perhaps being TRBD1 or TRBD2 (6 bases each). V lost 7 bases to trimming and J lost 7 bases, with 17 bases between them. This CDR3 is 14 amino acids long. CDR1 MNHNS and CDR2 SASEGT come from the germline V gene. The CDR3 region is CASNLDGGGNEQFF. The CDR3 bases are TGTGCCAGCAACTTGGACGGAGGGGGAAATGAGCAGTTCTTC.

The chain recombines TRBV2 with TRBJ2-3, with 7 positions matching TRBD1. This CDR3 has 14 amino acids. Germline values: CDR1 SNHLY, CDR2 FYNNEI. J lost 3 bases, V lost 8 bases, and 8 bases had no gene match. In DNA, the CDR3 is TGTGCCAGCCTCCCGGGACAGCATACAGATACGCAGTATTTT. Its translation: CASLPGQHTDTQYF.

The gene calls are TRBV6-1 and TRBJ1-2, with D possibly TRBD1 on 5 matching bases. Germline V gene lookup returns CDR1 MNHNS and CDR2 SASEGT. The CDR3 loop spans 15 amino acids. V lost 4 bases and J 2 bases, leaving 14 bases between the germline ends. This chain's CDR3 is CASSGGPPVNYGYTF. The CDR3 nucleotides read TGTGCCAGCAGTGGGGGCCCTCCGGTCAACTATGGCTACACCTTC.

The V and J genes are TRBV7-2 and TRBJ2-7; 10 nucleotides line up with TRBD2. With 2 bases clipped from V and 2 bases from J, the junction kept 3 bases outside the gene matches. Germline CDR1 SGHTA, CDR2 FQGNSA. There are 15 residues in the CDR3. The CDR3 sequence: CASSLRTSGTYEQYF. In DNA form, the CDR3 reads TGTGCCAGCAGCTTAAGGACTAGCGGTACCTACGAGCAGTACTTC.

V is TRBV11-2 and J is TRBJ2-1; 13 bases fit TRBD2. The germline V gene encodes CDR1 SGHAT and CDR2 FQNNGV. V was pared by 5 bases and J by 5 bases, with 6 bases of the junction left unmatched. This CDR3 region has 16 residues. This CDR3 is CASSLTSGRYHNEQFF. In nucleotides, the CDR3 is TGTGCCAGCAGCCTGACTAGCGGGAGGTACCACAATGAGCAGTTCTTC. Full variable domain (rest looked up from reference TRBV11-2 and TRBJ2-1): EAGVAQSPRYKIIEKRQSVAFWCNPISGHATLYWYQQILGQGPKLLIQFQNNGVVDDSQLPKDRFSAERLKGVDSTLKIQPAKLEDSAVYLCASSLTSGRYHNEQFFGPGTRLTVL.

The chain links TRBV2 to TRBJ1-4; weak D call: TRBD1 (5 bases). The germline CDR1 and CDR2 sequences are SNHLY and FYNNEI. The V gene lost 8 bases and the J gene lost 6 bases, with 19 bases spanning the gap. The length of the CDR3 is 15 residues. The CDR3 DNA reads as TGTGCCAGCGAGTTAGTCGACGGGGGGTATGAAAAACTGTTTTTT. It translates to CASELVDGGYEKLFF.